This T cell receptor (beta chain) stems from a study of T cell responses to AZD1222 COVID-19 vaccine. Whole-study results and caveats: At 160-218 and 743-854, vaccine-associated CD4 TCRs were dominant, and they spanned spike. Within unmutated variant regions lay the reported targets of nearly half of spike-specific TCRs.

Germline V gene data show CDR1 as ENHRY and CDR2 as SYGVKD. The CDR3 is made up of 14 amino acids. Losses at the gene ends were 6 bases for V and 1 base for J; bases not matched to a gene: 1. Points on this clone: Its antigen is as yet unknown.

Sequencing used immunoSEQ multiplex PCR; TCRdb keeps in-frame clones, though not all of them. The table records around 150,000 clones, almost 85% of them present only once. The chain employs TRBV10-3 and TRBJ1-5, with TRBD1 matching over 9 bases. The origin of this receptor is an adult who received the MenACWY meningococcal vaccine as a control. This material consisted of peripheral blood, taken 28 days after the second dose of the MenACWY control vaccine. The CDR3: CAISGQGSNQPQHF. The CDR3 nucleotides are TGTGCCATCAGCGGACAGGGGAGCAATCAGCCCCAGCATTTT.